These 4 T cell receptor beta chains were all obtained from the same sample, sequenced in a study of T cell responses to AZD1222 COVID-19 vaccine. Sequencing used immunoSEQ multiplex PCR; TCRdb keeps in-frame clones, though not all of them. The sample contains tens of thousands of clones, approximately 90% of which appear only once. The sequences come from peripheral blood, collected 28 days after the second AZD1222 dose. These receptors were obtained from an adult who received the AZD1222 COVID-19 vaccine.

This clone appeared many times. The chain joins TRBV7-9 to TRBJ2-7; possible D gene TRBD1, 6 bases. Germline CDR1 reads SEHNR; CDR2 reads FQNEAQ (reference sequence). Trimming left V 0 bases short and J 4 bases short, with 10 bases between. The CDR3 runs to 14 residues. CDR3 residues: CASSLAGRGYEQYF. Here the CDR3 DNA reads TGTGCCAGCAGCTTAGCGGGCAGGGGATACGAGCAGTACTTC. Looking up the rest from reference TRBV7-9 and TRBJ2-7 gives the full variable domain: DTGVSQNPRHKITKRGQNVTFRCDPISEHNRLYWYRQTLGQGPEFLTYFQNEAQLEKSRLLSDRFSAERPKGSFSTLEIQRTEQGDSAMYLCASSLAGRGYEQYFGPGTRLTVT.

The gene calls are TRBV6-5 and TRBJ1-1, with 7 bases matching TRBD1. Germline values: CDR1 MNHEY, CDR2 SVGAGI. There are 15 residues in the CDR3. Germline trimming cut 7 bases from V and 2 bases from J; bases unmatched to any gene: 10. The CDR3 DNA reads as TGTGCCAGCACCTCTCCGGACAGGAGAAACACTGAAGCTTTCTTT. This sequence encodes CASTSPDRRNTEAFF.

The V call is TRBV9, the J call TRBJ1-2; D remains unclear. Per the germline V gene, CDR1 is SGDLS and CDR2 is YYNGEE. V lost 0 bases, J lost 3 bases, and 9 bases lay in between. The length of the CDR3 is 14 residues. In nucleotides, the CDR3 is TGTGCCAGCAGCGTAGCTGAACCTTACTATGGCTACACCTTC. Translation gives CASSVAEPYYGYTF.

V gene TRBV2 combines with J gene TRBJ1-1; 10 positions match TRBD1. With V trimmed by 7 bases and J by 6 bases, 11 bases remained unmatched. Germline V gene data show CDR1 as SNHLY and CDR2 as FYNNEI. This CDR3 is built from 15 residues. The CDR3: CASTRTGGVEAEAFF. The CDR3 DNA is TGTGCCAGCACCCGGACAGGGGGGGTTGAGGCTGAAGCTTTCTTT.